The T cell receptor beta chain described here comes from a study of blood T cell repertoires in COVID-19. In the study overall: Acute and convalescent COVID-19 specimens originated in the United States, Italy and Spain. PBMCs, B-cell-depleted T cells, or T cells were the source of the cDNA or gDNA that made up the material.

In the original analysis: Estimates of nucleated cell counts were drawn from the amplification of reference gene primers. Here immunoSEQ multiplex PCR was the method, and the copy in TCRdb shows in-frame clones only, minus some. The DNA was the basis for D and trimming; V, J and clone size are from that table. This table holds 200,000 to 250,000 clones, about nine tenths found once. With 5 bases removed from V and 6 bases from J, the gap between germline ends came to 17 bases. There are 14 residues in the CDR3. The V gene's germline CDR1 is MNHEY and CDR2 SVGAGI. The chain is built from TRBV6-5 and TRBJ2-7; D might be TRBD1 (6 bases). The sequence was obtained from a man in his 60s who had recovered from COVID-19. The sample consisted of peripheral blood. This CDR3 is CASSPGQSFREQYF. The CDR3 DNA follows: TGTGCCAGCAGTCCCGGACAGTCCTTCCGCGAGCAGTACTTC.